The sample holds a few counts of the clone carrying this TCR beta chain. What it binds is unknown. This entry comes from a study of OX40 agonist ivuxolimab in advanced cancers. For the study at large: Partial response was recorded in three patients: one hepatocellular carcinoma and two cutaneous melanoma cases. General study points: Averaged across samples, CD8+ T cells carried more expanded clones than CD4+ did.

The method was immunoSEQ multiplex PCR; TCRdb's version includes in-frame clones alone and lacks a portion of them. The profile shows nearly 90,000 clones, more than 75% of them singletons. The CDR3 runs to 12 residues. The V and J ends lost 8 bases and 0 bases, in that order; junction bases with no gene match: 3. CDR1 is GTSNPN and CDR2 is SVGIG in the germline V gene (reference sequence). The material was CD4+ or CD8+ T cells sorted from blood, obtained in a trial of the OX40 agonist ivuxolimab. The origin of this receptor is an adult with an advanced solid tumor such as melanoma, head and neck, liver or kidney cancer. J is TRBJ2-5 and V is TRBV30, with 7 positions matching TRBD1. The CDR3 region is CALGTDQETQYF. As DNA, the CDR3 is TGTGCCCTCGGGACAGACCAAGAGACCCAGTACTTC.